These 5 T cell receptor beta chains share one sample of origin, sequenced in a study of beta chain features in type 1 diabetes. The sequenced template was cDNA made from the entire isolated RNA. Method: immunoSEQ multiplex PCR; TCRdb's copy keeps in-frame clones and lacks some. The table lists around 250,000 clones, more than 13% of them singletons, with over 0.015% in the top ten. Study-level points and caveats: Significant though moderate, a shortening of TCRB CDR3s appeared in all four CD4+ subsets of Type 1 diabetes patients.

Which antigens these TCRs recognize remains unknown. Material for sequencing was naive CD4+ T cells from blood. The receptors were gathered from a man between 25 and 39 years old with type 1 diabetes.

The genes are TRBV7-2 and TRBJ2-1; 7 bases agree with TRBD2. The CDR3 is 18 residues long. The ends lost 0 bases at V and 0 bases at J; junction bases unmatched: 8. From germline, CDR1 is SGHTA and CDR2 FQGNSA. CDR3 coding DNA: TGTGCCAGCAGCTTAGCGTTAGCGGGCCGAAGCTCCTACAATGAGCAGTTCTTC. It specifies CASSLALAGRSSYNEQFF.

This clone came up once. Written as DNA, the CDR3 is TGTGCCAGCAGCGCGGTTGGGAACATTCAGTACTTC. It translates to CASSAVGNIQYF. The chain links TRBV11-2 to TRBJ2-4; no clear D gene. The ends were cut back, 5 bases at V and 7 bases at J, with 9 bases in the middle. The CDR3 consists of 12 residues. Germline V CDR1 and CDR2: SGHAT, FQNNGV.

The sample holds a few counts of this clone. The chain uses TRBV29-1 and TRBJ2-3; no clear D. Per the germline V gene, CDR1 is SQVTM and CDR2 is ANQGSEA. This CDR3 is built from 13 residues. Trimming took off 6 bases at V and 0 bases at J, with 10 bases between the two ends. CDR3 nucleotides: TGCAGCGTGTCAAGCGCAAGCACAGATACGCAGTATTTT. As protein: CSVSSASTDTQYF.

This clone came up a few times. This chain links TRBV4-3 with TRBJ2-3; weak D call: TRBD1 (5 bases). This CDR3 is built from 17 residues. V was clipped by 0 bases and J by 7 bases, with 20 bases between them. In germline, CDR1 is LGHNA, CDR2 YSLEER. The CDR3 protein is CASSQDQTAYLDNTQYF. The DNA of the CDR3 is TGCGCCAGCAGCCAAGATCAGACAGCGTACCTTGATAATACGCAGTATTTT.

The chain links TRBV5-4 to TRBJ1-2; TRBD1 agrees at 7 bases. V shed 4 bases and J 1 base; nucleotides not matched to a gene: 10. Germline V CDR1 and CDR2: SGHNT, YYREEE (reference sequence). The CDR3 is 16 residues long. The CDR3 coding sequence is TGTGCCAGCAGCCCCGGCCCGACAGGGCTTAACTATGGCTACACCTTC. Translation gives CASSPGPTGLNYGYTF.